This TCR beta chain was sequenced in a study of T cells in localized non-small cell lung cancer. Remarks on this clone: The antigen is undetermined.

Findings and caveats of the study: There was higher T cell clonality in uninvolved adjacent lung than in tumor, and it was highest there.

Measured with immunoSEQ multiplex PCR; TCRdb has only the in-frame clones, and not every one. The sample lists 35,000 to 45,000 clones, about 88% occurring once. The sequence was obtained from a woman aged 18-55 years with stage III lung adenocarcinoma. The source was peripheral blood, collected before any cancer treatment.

The CDR3 sequence is CASSPSGGTDTQYF. CDR3 sequence (DNA): TGTGCCAGCAGCCCTAGCGGGGGTACAGATACGCAGTATTTT. The V and J genes are TRBV5-4 and TRBJ2-3, with TRBD2 matching 10 bases. CDR3 length: 14 residues. J was trimmed by 3 bases and V by 4 bases; bases with no gene match: 2. Germline V CDR1 and CDR2: SGHNT, YYREEE (reference sequence).